This T cell receptor (beta chain) originates from a study of brain T cells in children with intractable seizures. The V gene's germline CDR1 is LGHDT and CDR2 YNNKEL (reference sequence). V shed 3 bases and J 1 base; nucleotides not matched to a gene: 1. CDR3 length: 15 residues. Data came from immunoSEQ multiplex PCR; TCRdb stores just in-frame clones and leaves some out. The sample holds 300,000 to 400,000 clones, about 93% seen once. The sample's time point: blood from clinic visit 5 months post-surgery; TSC patient then seizure free. The sample was peripheral blood, taken approximately 5 months after surgery. This clonotype originated in a boy younger than two with tuberous sclerosis and intractable seizures. This chain connects TRBV3-1 (or the pseudogene TRBV3-2) to TRBJ1-5, with TRBD1 identical over 9 bases. The CDR3 region has the DNA TGTGCCAGCAGCCAGACAGGGGGAAGCAATCAGCCCCAGCATTTT. Translating gives CASSQTGGSNQPQHF.